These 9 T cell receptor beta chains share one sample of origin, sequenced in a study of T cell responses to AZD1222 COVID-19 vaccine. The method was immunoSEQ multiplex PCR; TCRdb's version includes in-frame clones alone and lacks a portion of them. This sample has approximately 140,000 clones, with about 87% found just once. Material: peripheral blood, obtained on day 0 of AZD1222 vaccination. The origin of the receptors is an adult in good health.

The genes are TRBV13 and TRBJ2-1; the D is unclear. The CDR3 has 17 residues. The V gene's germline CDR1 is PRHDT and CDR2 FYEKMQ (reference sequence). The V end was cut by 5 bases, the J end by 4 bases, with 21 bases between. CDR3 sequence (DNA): TGTGCCAGCAGCCCCGCGGTGACTGCAATGACATACAATGAGCAGTTCTTC. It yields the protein CASSPAVTAMTYNEQFF. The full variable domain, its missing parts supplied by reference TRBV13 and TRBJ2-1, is AAGVIQSPRHLIKEKRETATLKCYPIPRHDTVYWYQQGPGQDPQFLISFYEKMQSDKGSIPDRFSAQQFSDYHSELNMSSLELGDSALYFCASSPAVTAMTYNEQFFGPGTRLTVL.

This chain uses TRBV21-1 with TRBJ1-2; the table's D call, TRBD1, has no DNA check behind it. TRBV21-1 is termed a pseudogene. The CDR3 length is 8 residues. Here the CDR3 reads CASSNQEF. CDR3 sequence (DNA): TGTGCCAGCAGCAATCAGGAATTC.

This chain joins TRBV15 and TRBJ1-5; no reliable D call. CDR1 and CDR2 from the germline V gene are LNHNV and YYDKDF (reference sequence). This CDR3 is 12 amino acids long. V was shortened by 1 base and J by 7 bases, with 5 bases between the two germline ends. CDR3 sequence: CATSRAGQPQHF. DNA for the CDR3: TGTGCCACCAGCAGAGCGGGGCAGCCCCAGCATTTT.

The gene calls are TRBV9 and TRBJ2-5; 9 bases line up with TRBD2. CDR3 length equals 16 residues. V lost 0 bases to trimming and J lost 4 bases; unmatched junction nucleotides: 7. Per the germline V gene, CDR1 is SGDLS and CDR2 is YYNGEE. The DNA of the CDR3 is TGTGCCAGCAGCGTAGAAGCGGGGGGCACTCTAGAGACCCAGTACTTC. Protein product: CASSVEAGGTLETQYF.

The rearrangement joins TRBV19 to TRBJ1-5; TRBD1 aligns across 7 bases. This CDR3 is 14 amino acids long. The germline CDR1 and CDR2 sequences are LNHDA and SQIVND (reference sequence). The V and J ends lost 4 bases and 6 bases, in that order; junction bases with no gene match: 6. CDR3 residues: CASSRTGGTQPQHF. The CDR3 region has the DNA TGTGCCAGTAGTAGGACAGGCGGGACTCAGCCCCAGCATTTT. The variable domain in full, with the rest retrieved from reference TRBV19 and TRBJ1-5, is DGGITQSPKYLFRKEGQNVTLSCEQNLNHDAMYWYRQDPGQGLRLIYYSQIVNDFQKGDIAEGYSVSREKKESFPLTVTSAQKNPTAFYLCASSRTGGTQPQHFGDGTRLSIL.

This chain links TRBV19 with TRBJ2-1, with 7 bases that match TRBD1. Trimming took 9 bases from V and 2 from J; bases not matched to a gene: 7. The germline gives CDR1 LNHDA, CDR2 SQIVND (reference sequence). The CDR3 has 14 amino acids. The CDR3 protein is CASRGQLTYNEQFF. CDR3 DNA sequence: TGTGCCAGCAGGGGACAGTTGACCTACAATGAGCAGTTCTTC.

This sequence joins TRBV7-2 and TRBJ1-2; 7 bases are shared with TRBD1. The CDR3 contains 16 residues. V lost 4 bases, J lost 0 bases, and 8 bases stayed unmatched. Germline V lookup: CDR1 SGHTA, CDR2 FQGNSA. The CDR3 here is CASSSDFGTANYGYTF. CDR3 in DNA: TGTGCCAGCAGCTCCGACTTCGGGACAGCTAACTATGGCTACACCTTC.

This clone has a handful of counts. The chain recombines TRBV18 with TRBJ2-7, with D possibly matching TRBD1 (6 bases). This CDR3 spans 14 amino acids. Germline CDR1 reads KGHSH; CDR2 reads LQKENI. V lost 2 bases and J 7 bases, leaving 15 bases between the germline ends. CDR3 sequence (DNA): TGTGCCAGCTCACCAGGGACATCCTTTTGGGAGCAGTACTTC. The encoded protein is CASSPGTSFWEQYF.

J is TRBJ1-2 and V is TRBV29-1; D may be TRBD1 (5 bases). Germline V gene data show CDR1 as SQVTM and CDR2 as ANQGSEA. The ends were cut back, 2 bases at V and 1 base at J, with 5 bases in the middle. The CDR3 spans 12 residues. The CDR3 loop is CSVEQGNYGYTF. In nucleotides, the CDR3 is TGCAGCGTTGAACAGGGTAACTATGGCTACACCTTC.